The T cell receptor (beta chain) under discussion was sequenced for a study of Ad26.COV2.S vaccination and SARS-CoV-2 variants. Findings and limits, study-wide: Responses of T cells in total may have been underestimated by the TCR breadth and depth analyses. Substantial breadth was reportedly displayed by spike-specific CD8+ and CD4+ T cell responses after vaccination.

V was cut by 6 bases and J by 1 base, with 9 bases left in between. The CDR3 contains 13 residues. Germline V gene sequence: CDR1 MDHEN, CDR2 SYDVKM. Sequencing used immunoSEQ multiplex PCR; TCRdb keeps in-frame clones, though not all of them. The sample holds under 600,000 clones, 80% to 90% seen once. Worth noting for this clone: Antigen specificity is unknown.

The treatment denotes: about 20 received Ad26.COV2.S at low or high dose, single or two shots; about 5 received placebo; per-sample allocation not given. Material that was analyzed had been drawn on day 63 after the first vaccine or placebo injection. Wuhan-strain spike was delivered by a replication-incompetent Ad26 vector. The receptor comes from a person between 18 and 59 years old who received the Ad26.COV2.S COVID-19 vaccine or a placebo. V and J are TRBV28 and TRBJ1-2; a possible D gene is TRBD1 (6 bases). The source material was peripheral blood, sampled in a trial of Ad26.COV2.S vaccine versus placebo. This CDR3 reads CASSWTVNYGYTF. DNA of the CDR3: TGTGCCAGCAGCTGGACAGTTAACTATGGCTACACCTTC.